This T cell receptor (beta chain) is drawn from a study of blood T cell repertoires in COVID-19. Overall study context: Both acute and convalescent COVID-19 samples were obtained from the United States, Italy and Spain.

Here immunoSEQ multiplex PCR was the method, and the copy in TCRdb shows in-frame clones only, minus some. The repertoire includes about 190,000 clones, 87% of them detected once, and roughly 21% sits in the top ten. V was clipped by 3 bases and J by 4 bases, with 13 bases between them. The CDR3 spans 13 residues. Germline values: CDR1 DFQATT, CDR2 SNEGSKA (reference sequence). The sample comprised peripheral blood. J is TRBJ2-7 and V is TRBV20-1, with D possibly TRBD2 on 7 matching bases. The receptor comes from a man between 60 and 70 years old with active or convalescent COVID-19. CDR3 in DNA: TGCAGTGCTAGTAAACAGGGAGGGTACGAGCAGTACTTC. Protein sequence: CSASKQGGYEQYF.